The following is a T cell receptor (beta chain) sequence with its context. There are 13 residues in the CDR3. V lost 6 bases to trimming and J lost 4 bases; unmatched junction nucleotides: 2. The data derive from a study of blood T cell repertoires in COVID-19. On the study more broadly: Donors in the United States, Italy and Spain gave samples during acute or convalescent COVID-19. PBMCs, B-cell-depleted T cells, or T cells were the source of the cDNA or gDNA that made up the material.

Original data processing: The assay estimated nucleated cells by amplifying reference gene primers. This table comes from immunoSEQ multiplex PCR, and its TCRdb copy is limited to in-frame clones, with some not included. D and trimming come from the DNA, and the V and J calls and clone size come from that table. The sample holds tens of thousands of clones, about 70% seen once. This TCR came from a woman of 80 years or more with active or convalescent COVID-19. The sample consisted of peripheral blood. J is TRBJ2-2 and V is TRBV12-3 or TRBV12-4; 7 nucleotides line up with TRBD1. The CDR3 DNA sequence: TGTGCCAGCAGACGGGACAGCACCGGGGAGCTGTTTTTT. Translated, it gives CASRRDSTGELFF.